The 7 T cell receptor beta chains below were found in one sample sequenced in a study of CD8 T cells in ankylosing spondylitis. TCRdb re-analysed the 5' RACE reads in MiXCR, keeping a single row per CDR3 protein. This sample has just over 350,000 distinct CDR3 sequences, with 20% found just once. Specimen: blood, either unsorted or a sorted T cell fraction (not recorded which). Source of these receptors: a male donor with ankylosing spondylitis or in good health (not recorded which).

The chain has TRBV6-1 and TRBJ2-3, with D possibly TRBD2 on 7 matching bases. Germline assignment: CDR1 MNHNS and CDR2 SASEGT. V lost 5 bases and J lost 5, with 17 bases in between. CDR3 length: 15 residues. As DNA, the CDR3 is TGTGCCAGCAGTCCAGACCGGGGGGCGGAAGATACGCAGTATTTT. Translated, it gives CASSPDRGAEDTQYF.

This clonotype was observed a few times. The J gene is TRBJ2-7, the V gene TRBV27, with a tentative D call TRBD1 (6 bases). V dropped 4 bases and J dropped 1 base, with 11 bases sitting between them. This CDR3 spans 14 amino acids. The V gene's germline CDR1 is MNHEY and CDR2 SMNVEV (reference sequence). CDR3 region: CASSYLDSSYEQYF. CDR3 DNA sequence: TGTGCCAGCAGTTACCTGGACAGTTCCTACGAGCAGTACTTC.

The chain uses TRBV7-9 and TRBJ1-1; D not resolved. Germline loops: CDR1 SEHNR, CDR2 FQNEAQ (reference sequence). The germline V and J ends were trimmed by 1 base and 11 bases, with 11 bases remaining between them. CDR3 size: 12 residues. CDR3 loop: CASSLVITEAFF. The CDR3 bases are TGTGCCAGCAGCTTAGTTATTACAGAGGCTTTCTTT. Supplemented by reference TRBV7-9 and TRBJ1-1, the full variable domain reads DTGVSQNPRHKITKRGQNVTFRCDPISEHNRLYWYRQTLGQGPEFLTYFQNEAQLEKSRLLSDRFSAERPKGSFSTLEIQRTEQGDSAMYLCASSLVITEAFFGQGTRLTVV.

Here the CDR3 reads CASSRGTAETSYEQYF. The CDR3 DNA sequence: TGTGCCAGCAGCCGAGGGACAGCCGAGACCTCCTACGAGCAGTACTTC. The rearrangement joins TRBV7-6 to TRBJ2-7; TRBD1 matches 7 bases. Germline V lookup: CDR1 SGHVS, CDR2 FNYEAQ. This CDR3 is built from 16 residues. After removal of 5 bases from V and 0 bases from J, the junction contained 10 bases not matched to a gene.

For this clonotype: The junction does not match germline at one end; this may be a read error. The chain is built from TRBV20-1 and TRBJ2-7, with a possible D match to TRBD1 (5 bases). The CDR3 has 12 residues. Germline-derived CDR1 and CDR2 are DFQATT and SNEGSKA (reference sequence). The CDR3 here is CSAKLDMYEQNF. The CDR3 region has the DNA TGCAGTGCTAAACTGGACATGTACGAGCAGAACTTC.

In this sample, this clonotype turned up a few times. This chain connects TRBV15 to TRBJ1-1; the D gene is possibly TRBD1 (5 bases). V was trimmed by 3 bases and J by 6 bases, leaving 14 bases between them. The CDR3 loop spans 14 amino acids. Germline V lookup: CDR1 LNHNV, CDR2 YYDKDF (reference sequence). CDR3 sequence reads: CATSRLGEVAEAFF. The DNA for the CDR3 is TGTGCCACCAGCAGGCTAGGGGAGGTCGCTGAAGCTTTCTTT.

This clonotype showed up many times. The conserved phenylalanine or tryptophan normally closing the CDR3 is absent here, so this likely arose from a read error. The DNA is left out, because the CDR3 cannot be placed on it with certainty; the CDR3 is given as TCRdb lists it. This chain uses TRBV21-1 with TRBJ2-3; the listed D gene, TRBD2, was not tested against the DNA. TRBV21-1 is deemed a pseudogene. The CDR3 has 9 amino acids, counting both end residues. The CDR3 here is CASSKLVII.